This entry features one T cell receptor beta chain sequence. This sample was included in a study of T-cell memory formation after mild COVID-19. Study context: Across donors, TCR clusters were largely donor specific.

This CDR3 has 15 amino acids. The V and J ends lost 0 bases and 5 bases respectively, with 12 bases between them. Germline V gene data show CDR1 as SGHRS and CDR2 as YFSETQ. TCR alpha and TCR beta cDNA libraries with sample barcodes and UMIs came from 5'RACE using constant-segment primers. Via MiXCR, TCRdb re-called the 5' RACE reads, giving one row per CDR3 protein. This table holds fewer than 650,000 distinct CDR3 sequences, around 16% found once. Sequenced input: PBMCs or a T cell subset sorted from them (not recorded which). The TCR was taken from an adult woman who had mild COVID-19 (a few samples of this study predate the infection). Cell type and time point are not known. The rearrangement links TRBV5-1 to TRBJ2-1; D is perhaps TRBD1 or TRBD2 (5 bases each). Written as DNA, the CDR3 is TGCGCCAGCAGCTTGGTTGGGGACGCGAACAATGAGCAGTTCTTC. Its protein is CASSLVGDANNEQFF.